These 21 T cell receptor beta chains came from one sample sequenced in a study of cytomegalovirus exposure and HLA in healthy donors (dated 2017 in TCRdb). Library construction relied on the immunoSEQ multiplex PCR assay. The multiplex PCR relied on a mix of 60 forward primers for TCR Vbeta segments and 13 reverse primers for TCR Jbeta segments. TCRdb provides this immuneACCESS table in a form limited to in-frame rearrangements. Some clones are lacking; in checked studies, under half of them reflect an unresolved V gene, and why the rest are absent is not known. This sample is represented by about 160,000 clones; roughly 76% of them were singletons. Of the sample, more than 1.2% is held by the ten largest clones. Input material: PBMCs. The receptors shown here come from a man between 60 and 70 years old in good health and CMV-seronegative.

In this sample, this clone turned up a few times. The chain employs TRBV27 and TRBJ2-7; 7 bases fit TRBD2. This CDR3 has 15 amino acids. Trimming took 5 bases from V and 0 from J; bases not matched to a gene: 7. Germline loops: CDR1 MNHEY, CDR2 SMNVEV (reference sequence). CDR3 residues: CASSPSSGSSYEQYF. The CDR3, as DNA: TGTGCCAGCAGTCCCTCTAGCGGTAGCTCCTACGAGCAGTACTTC.

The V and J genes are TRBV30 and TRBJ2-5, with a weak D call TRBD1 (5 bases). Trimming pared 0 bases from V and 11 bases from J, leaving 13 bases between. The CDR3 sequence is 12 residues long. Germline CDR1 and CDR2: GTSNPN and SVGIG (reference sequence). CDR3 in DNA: TGTGCCTGGAGTGTCGATCCCCCAGGGCAGTACTTC. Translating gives CAWSVDPPGQYF.

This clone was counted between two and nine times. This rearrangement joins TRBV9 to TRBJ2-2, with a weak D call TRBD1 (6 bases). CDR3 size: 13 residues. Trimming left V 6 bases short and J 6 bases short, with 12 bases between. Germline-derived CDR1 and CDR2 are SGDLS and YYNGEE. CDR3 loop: CASTSRGSGELFF. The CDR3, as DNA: TGTGCCAGCACATCGAGGGGGTCCGGGGAGCTGTTTTTT.

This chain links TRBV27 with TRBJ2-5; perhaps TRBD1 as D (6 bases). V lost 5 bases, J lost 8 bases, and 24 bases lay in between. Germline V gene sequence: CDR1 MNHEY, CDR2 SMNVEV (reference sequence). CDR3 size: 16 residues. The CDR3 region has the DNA TGTGCCAGCAGTCCCCAAGGACAGTTTTTTGGGGAAACCCAGTACTTC. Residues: CASSPQGQFFGETQYF.

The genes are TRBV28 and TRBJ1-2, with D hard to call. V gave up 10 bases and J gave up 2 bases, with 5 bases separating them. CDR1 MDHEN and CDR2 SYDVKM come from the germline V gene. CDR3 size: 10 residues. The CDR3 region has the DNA TGTGCCACCTCCAACTATGGCTACACCTTC. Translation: CATSNYGYTF.

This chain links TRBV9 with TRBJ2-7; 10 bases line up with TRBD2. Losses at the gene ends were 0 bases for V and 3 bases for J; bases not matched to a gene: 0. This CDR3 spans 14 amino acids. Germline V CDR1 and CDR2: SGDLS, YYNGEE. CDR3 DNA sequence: TGTGCCAGCAGCGTAGGGACTAGCGGCTACGAGCAGTACTTC. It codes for CASSVGTSGYEQYF.

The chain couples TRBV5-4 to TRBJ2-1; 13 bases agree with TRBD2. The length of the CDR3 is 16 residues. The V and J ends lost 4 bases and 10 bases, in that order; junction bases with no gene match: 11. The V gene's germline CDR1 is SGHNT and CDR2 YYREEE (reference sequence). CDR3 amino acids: CASSEAGTSGIREQFF. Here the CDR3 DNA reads TGTGCCAGCAGCGAGGCCGGGACTAGCGGGATAAGGGAGCAGTTCTTC.

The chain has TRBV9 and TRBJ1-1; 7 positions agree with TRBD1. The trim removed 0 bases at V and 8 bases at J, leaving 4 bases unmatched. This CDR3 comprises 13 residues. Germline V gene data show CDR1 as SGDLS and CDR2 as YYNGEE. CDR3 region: CASSVASDREAFF. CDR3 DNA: TGTGCCAGCAGCGTAGCCTCGGACAGGGAAGCTTTCTTT. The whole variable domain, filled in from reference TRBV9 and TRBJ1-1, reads DSGVTQTPKHLITATGQRVTLRCSPRSGDLSVYWYQQSLDQGLQFLIQYYNGEERAKGNILERFSAQQFPDLHSELNLSSLELGDSALYFCASSVASDREAFFGQGTRLTVV.

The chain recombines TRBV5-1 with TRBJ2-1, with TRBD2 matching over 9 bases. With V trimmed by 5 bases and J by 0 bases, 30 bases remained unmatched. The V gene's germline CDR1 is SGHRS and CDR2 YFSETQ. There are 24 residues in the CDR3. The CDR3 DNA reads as TGCGCCAGCAGATATGACTCTAAAGCCTCGACCGGGACTAGCCACCTTAGCTCCTACAATGAGCAGTTCTTC. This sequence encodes CASRYDSKASTGTSHLSSYNEQFF.

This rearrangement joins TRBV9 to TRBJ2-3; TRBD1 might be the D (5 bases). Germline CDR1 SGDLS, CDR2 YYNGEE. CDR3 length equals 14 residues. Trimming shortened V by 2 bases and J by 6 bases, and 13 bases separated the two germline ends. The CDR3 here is CASSVGQGRDTQYF. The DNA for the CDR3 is TGTGCCAGCAGCGTTGGGCAGGGCCGTGATACGCAGTATTTT.

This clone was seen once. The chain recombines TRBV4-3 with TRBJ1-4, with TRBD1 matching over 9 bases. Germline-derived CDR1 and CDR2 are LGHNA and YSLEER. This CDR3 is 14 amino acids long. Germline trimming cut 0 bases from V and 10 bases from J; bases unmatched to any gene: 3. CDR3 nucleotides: TGCGCCAGCAGCCAAGATACAGGGGGCACAAAACTGTTTTTT. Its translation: CASSQDTGGTKLFF.

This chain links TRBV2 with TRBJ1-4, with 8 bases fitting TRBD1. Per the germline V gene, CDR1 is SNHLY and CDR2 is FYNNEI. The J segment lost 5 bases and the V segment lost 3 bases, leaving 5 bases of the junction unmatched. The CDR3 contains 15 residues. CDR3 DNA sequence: TGTGCCAGCAGTGATAGGGACAGGCCAAATGAAAAACTGTTTTTT. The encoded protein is CASSDRDRPNEKLFF.

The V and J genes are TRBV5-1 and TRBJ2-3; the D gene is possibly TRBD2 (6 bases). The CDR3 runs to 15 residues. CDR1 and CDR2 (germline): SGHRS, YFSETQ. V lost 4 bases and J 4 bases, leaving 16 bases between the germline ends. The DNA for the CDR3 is TGCGCCAGCAGCGCGGGAACTAGGATTCCAGATACGCAGTATTTT. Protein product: CASSAGTRIPDTQYF. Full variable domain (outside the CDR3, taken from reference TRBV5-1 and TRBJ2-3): KAGVTQTPRYLIKTRGQQVTLSCSPISGHRSVSWYQQTPGQGLQFLFEYFSETQRNKGNFPGRFSGRQFSNSRSEMNVSTLELGDSALYLCASSAGTRIPDTQYFGPGTRLTVL.

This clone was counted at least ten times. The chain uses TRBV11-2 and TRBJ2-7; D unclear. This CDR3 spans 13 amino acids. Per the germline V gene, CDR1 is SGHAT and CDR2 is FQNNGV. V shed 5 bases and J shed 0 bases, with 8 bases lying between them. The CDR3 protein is CASSTGSSYEQYF. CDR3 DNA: TGTGCCAGCAGCACCGGGTCCTCCTACGAGCAGTACTTC.

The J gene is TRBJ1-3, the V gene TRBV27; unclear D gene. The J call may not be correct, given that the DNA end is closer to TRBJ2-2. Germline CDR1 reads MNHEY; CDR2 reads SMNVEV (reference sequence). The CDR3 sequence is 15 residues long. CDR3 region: CASNDLGPATGELFF. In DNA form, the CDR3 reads TGTGCCAGCAACGATCTCGGACCGGCCACCGGGGAGCTGTTTTTT.

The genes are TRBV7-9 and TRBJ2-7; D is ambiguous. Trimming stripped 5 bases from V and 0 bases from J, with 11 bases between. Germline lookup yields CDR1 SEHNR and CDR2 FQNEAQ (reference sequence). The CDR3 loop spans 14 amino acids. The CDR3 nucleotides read TGTGCCAGCAGCCAAGCCATGAGCTCCTACGAGCAGTACTTC. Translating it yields CASSQAMSSYEQYF.

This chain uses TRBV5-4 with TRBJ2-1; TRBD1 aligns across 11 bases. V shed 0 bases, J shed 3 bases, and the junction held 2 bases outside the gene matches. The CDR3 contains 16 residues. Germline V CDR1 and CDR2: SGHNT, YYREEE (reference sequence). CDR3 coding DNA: TGTGCCAGCAGCTTGGGCGGGACAGGGGGCTACAATGAGCAGTTCTTC. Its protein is CASSLGGTGGYNEQFF.

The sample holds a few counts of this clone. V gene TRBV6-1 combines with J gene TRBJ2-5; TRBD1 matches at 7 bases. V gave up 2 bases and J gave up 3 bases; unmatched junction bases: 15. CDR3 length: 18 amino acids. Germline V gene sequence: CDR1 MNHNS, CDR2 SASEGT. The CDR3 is CASSESWSGAGGKETQYF. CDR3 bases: TGTGCCAGCAGTGAAAGTTGGTCTGGCGCAGGGGGAAAAGAGACCCAGTACTTC.

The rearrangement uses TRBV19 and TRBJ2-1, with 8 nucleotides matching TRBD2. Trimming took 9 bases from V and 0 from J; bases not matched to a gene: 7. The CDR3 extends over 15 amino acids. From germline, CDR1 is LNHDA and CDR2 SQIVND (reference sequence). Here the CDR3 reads CASLQSGGSYNEQFF. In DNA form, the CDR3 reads TGTGCCAGCCTTCAAAGCGGGGGCTCCTACAATGAGCAGTTCTTC.

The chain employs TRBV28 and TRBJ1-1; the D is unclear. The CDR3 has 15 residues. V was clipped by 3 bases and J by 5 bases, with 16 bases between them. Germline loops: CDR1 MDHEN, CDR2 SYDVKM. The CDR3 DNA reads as TGTGCCAGCAGTTTCGGATGGGAGGGAGGGACTGAAGCTTTCTTT. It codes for CASSFGWEGGTEAFF.

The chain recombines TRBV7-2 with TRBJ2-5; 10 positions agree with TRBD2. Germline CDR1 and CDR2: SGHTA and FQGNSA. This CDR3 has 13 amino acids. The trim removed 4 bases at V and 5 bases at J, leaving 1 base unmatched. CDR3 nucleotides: TGTGCCAGCAGCTCGACTAGCGGGGAGACCCAGTACTTC. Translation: CASSSTSGETQYF.